This is a list of T cell receptor beta chains from one sample in a study of T cells in Graves' hyperthyroidism and ophthalmopathy. TCRdb ran MiXCR on the multiplex PCR reads and lists one entry per CDR3 protein. Of 360,000 or so distinct CDR3 sequences in the sample, about 20% were seen once. Sample: blood. The receptor set was obtained from a woman between 18 and 29 years old with Graves' hyperthyroidism. Each CDR3 is given without its conserved first and last residue.

V,CDR3
TRBV5-1,ASSLLQVNTGELF
TRBV12-3/TRBV12-4,ASSFRLMGGYSNQPQH
TRBV11-2,ASSPSSPHQPQH
TRBV2,ASKTEISGNTIY
TRBV4-1,ASSQKTVPGTEAF
TRBV4-1,ASSQYLGAKGYT
TRBV24-1,ATSPQGSNQPQH
TRBV11-2,ASSLSLTGGRSEQY
TRBV6-1,ASRTTGRTYEQY
TRBV12-3/TRBV12-4,ASSEQGENGYT
TRBV11-2,ASSLVRGGSYEQY
TRBV28,ASSFSNGYT
TRBV7-3,ASRKGQGESETQY
TRBV5-1,ASSLSGQGETQY
TRBV6-1,ASVRQGGGYT
TRBV7-9,ASSTVTYEQY
TRBV24-1,ATSDFQGQGTGELF
TRBV2,ASSRDSLKELF
TRBV12-5,ASGLVLGNDSGNTIY
TRBV11-2,ASSLLGLTKNIQY
TRBV6-1,ASTKGTGELF
TRBV6-1,ASRDRAVNTEAC
TRBV28,ASRTLGPRAQH
TRBV6-1,ASSGGDGAGELF
TRBV19,ASSLQFSNQPQH
TRBV7-8,ASSPVGETASGYT
TRBV6-1,ASSEAGPREAF
TRBV6-5,ASSSRRVGQLNYGYT
TRBV25-1,ASTGYGPYEQY
TRBV6-1,ASSEVDRRTQH
TRBV12-3/TRBV12-4,ASSLAQGQETQY
TRBV27,ASSRAGNYGYT
TRBV2,ASSGWGLQETQY
TRBV29-1,SVEGQITNTEAF
TRBV6-5,ASRARLYSNQPQH
TRBV30,AWSISSNQPQH
TRBV30,AWTPGDYEQY
TRBV12-3/TRBV12-4,ASRLTGESIKY
TRBV6-4,ASSPARGASGGALYRDEQY
TRBV20-1,GLGQASHTEAF
TRBV29-1,SEGTGSSYEQY
TRBV12-3/TRBV12-4,ASSFTRDRFTGNQPQH
TRBV20-1,SARDQERGEAF
TRBV6-1,ASSRDREDGYT
TRBV6-1,ASSQMGGDTEAF
TRBV4-1,ASSQVTGLYGYT
TRBV28,ASTVTGAYGYT
TRBV13,ASSSTGLGYGYT
TRBV7-6,ASSQGGFETQY
TRBV19,ASTATGNTIY
TRBV12-3/TRBV12-4,ASSPAGGRNQPQH
TRBV4-1,ASSQARGRLREETQY
TRBV20-1,SARGSGAGGLTGELF
TRBV10-3,AVEKGGDYGYT
TRBV2,ASSNSAARDTGELF
TRBV20-1,SARGGRAGVYEQY
TRBV6-5,ASSYGSWDTEAF
TRBV4-2,ASSLTPGQAVFGRTYEQY
TRBV5-1,ASDSGAQETQY